These T cell receptor beta chains were read from a single sample in a study of metastatic and nonmetastatic thyroid tumors. TCRdb recomputed clones from the PCR reads via MiXCR. The table includes 40,000 or so clones, around 26% detected once. Sample: blood. These receptor sequences come from a female donor with papillary thyroid cancer or a benign thyroid nodule (not recorded which). Some clones in this sample may be carry-over from other donors' samples. The CDR3 runs from the conserved cysteine through the conserved F or W. D genes are given only for firm matches. A clone size is listed for some rows: how often the clone was seen (once, few, many), or a class if it is expanded.

J gene	D gene	V gene	clone size	CDR3 protein	CDR3 DNA
TRBJ2-1	TRBD2	TRBV7-7	many	CASSPGGLNNEQFF	TGTGCTAGCAGTCCGGGAGGGCTAAACAATGAGCAGTTCTTC
TRBJ1-2	NA	TRBV19	many	CASRSWRDHPDGYTF	TGTGCCAGTCGCTCTTGGAGGGATCATCCGGATGGCTACACCTTC
TRBJ1-1	NA	TRBV6-1	NA	CASSHRAGNTEAFF	TGTGCCAGCAGCCACCGGGCAGGGAACACTGAAGCTTTCTTT
TRBJ2-3	NA	TRBV10-2	NA	CASRRSTDTQYF	TGCGCCAGCAGACGTTCCACAGATACGCAGTATTTT
TRBJ2-5	NA	TRBV6-1	few	CASKWAGDSQETQYF	TGTGCCAGCAAATGGGCAGGGGACTCCCAAGAGACCCAGTACTTC
TRBJ2-1	TRBD2	TRBV11-1	NA	CASRNTGTSVISNEQFF	TGTGCCAGCAGGAACACCGGGACTAGCGTTATATCCAATGAGCAGTTCTTC
TRBJ2-5	NA	TRBV6-1	many	CASSESTGHQETQYF	TGTGCCAGCAGTGAATCTACGGGACATCAAGAGACCCAGTACTTC
TRBJ2-7	NA	TRBV4-2	NA	CASSQDGIAYEQYF	TGTGCCAGCAGCCAAGATGGGATTGCCTACGAGCAGTACTTC
TRBJ2-1	TRBD2	TRBV6-2/TRBV6-3	few	CASIPREVYNEQFF	TGTGCCAGCATACCACGGGAGGTATACAATGAGCAGTTCTTC
TRBJ2-1	NA	TRBV5-1	many	CASKESSYNEQFF	TGCGCCAGCAAGGAGAGCTCCTACAATGAGCAGTTCTTC
TRBJ1-2	NA	TRBV18	NA	CASSPIPIANYGYTF	TGTGCCAGCTCACCAATACCAATAGCTAACTATGGCTACACCTTC
TRBJ1-2	TRBD1	TRBV5-1	many	CASSIPGTGGGYTF	TGCGCCAGCAGCATACCCGGGACAGGGGGCGGCTACACCTTC
TRBJ1-1	NA	TRBV20-1	NA	CSARSLSPPAFF	TGCAGTGCTAGGAGTTTATCGCCGCCGGCTTTCTTT
TRBJ1-1	NA	TRBV19	many	CASGGGRNTEAFF	TGTGCTTCAGGAGGGGGAAGGAACACTGAAGCTTTCTTT
TRBJ1-6	TRBD1	TRBV6-1	NA	CASSNTTGSNSPLHF	TGTGCCAGCAGTAATACGACAGGGTCTAATTCACCCCTCCACTTT
TRBJ2-1	TRBD2	TRBV7-3	NA	CASSLRRGGGRNEQFF	TGTGCCAGCAGCTTAAGGCGGGGGGGAGGAAGGAATGAGCAGTTCTTC
TRBJ2-3	NA	TRBV7-2	NA	CASSLGYTQYF	TGTGCCAGCAGCTTAGGTTATACGCAGTATTTT
TRBJ1-4	NA	TRBV20-1	NA	CSATETGYEKLFF	TGCAGTGCTACCGAAACAGGGTATGAAAAACTGTTTTTT
TRBJ2-7	NA	TRBV12-3/TRBV12-4	few	CASSLVLNEQYF	TGTGCCAGCAGTTTGGTGTTGAACGAGCAGTACTTC
TRBJ2-3	NA	TRBV3-1	NA	CASSHLGGTDTQYF	TGTGCCAGCAGCCATCTAGGCGGCACAGATACGCAGTATTTT
TRBJ1-2	NA	TRBV20-1	NA	CSASPGGYGYTF	TGCAGTGCCAGCCCGGGGGGCTATGGCTACACCTTC
TRBJ1-3	NA	TRBV4-3	many	CASSPTGSGRNTIYF	TGCGCCAGCAGCCCAACAGGGTCGGGGAGAAACACCATATATTTT
TRBJ2-1	TRBD2	TRBV3-1	many	CASSQTPGLEQFF	TGTGCCAGCAGCCAAACTCCGGGACTAGAGCAGTTCTTC
TRBJ1-2	NA	TRBV30	many	CAWSLAANYGYTF	TGTGCCTGGTCCTTAGCAGCTAACTATGGCTACACCTTC
TRBJ1-1	TRBD1	TRBV18	many	CASYGGTGENTEAFF	TGTGCCAGCTATGGGGGGACAGGGGAGAACACTGAAGCTTTCTTT
TRBJ2-5	NA	TRBV19	many	CASTSRVQETQYF	TGTGCCAGTACGAGCAGGGTCCAAGAGACCCAGTACTTC
TRBJ2-5	NA	TRBV11-1	many	CASRRTQETQYF	TGTGCCAGCAGGAGGACACAAGAGACCCAGTACTTC
TRBJ2-3	TRBD1	TRBV4-3	many	CASSRRTGGFTDTQYF	TGCGCCAGCAGCCGACGGACAGGGGGCTTCACAGATACGCAGTATTTT
TRBJ2-7	NA	TRBV6-1	many	CASSDPGAYEQYF	TGTGCCAGCAGTGACCCAGGGGCCTACGAGCAGTACTTC
TRBJ2-3	NA	TRBV6-2/TRBV6-3	NA	CSSSYLGPTDTQYF	TGTTCCAGCAGTTACCTCGGACCCACAGATACGCAGTATTTT
TRBJ1-6	NA	TRBV7-6	NA	CASSRTASSYNSPLHF	TGTGCCAGCAGCAGAACAGCTAGCTCCTATAATTCACCCCTCCACTTT
TRBJ1-1	TRBD1	TRBV11-1	many	CASSPWTGSEDTEAFF	TGTGCCAGCAGCCCCTGGACAGGGTCGGAGGACACTGAAGCTTTCTTT
TRBJ1-6	NA	TRBV4-1	many	CASRPRTVSYNSPLHF	TGCGCCAGCAGACCTAGGACAGTCTCCTATAATTCACCCCTCCACTTT
TRBJ2-3	NA	TRBV7-8	many	CASSHGRWTDTQYF	TGTGCCAGCAGCCACGGGCGGTGGACAGATACGCAGTATTTT
TRBJ2-5	NA	TRBV20-1	many	CSARVSEVRETQYF	TGCAGTGCTAGAGTTTCGGAGGTGCGGGAGACCCAGTACTTC
TRBJ1-6	NA	TRBV5-1	NA	CASSFSPGADSPLHF	TGCGCCAGCAGCTTCTCTCCGGGGGCGGATTCACCCCTCCACTTT
TRBJ2-1	TRBD1	TRBV20-1	many	CSAGQGNEQFF	TGCAGTGCGGGACAGGGGAATGAGCAGTTCTTC
TRBJ1-5	NA	TRBV24-1	many	CATSDSSTGQPQHF	TGTGCCACCAGTGACTCCTCTACAGGGCAGCCCCAGCATTTT
TRBJ1-1	TRBD1	TRBV6-1	few	CASSSGDRVPGGAFF	TGTGCCAGCAGCTCGGGTGACAGGGTACCTGGGGGAGCTTTCTTT
TRBJ2-5	TRBD1	TRBV20-1	many	CSGLTGVQETQYF	TGCAGTGGCCTAACAGGGGTCCAGGAGACCCAGTACTTC